The clone carrying this T cell receptor (beta chain) has more than one count but fewer than ten. Its matching antigen is unknown. This sample is drawn from a study of somatic mutations in cytotoxic T cells in rheumatoid arthritis. The assay was immunoSEQ multiplex PCR, and TCRdb's table has in-frame clones only and misses some. The sample contains some 9,800 clones, 81% of which appear only once. Whole-study findings and limits: Rheumatoid arthritis patients and age-matched healthy controls showed no significant difference in CD8+ T-cell clonality. In rheumatoid arthritis patients, unlike healthy controls, CD8+ clonality rose with age. In the expanded CD8+ clones, the antigen targets remained unknown.

Blood donors with median age around 61 years (range about 21-70), 45% to 55% female, served as healthy controls. The CDR3 spans 13 residues. V was pared by 4 bases and J by 2 bases, with 11 bases between. Germline V lookup: CDR1 GTSNPN, CDR2 SVGIG (reference sequence). Sequences were obtained from CD8+ T cells sorted from blood. The rearrangement joins TRBV30 to TRBJ2-5, with unresolved D. The TCR originated in a woman in her forties or fifties in good health. The CDR3 loop is CAWTYSVQETQYF. Written as DNA, the CDR3 is TGTGCCTGGACCTACTCCGTTCAAGAGACCCAGTACTTC.